The rows below give T cell receptor beta chains drawn from one sample of a study of early T cells in non-severe SARS-CoV-2 infection. TCRdb processed the 5' RACE reads anew with MiXCR; each CDR3 protein has one entry. The sample lists 60,000 to 70,000 distinct CDR3 sequences, about 4.9% seen once, with 4.5% to 5.5% in the top ten. The material sequenced was whole blood. Receptors were obtained from an adult who was a healthcare worker with PCR-confirmed SARS-CoV-2 infection or an uninfected control (not recorded which). CDR3s include the opening cysteine and the closing phenylalanine or tryptophan. Each record gives: V gene, clone size, D gene, J gene, CDR3 DNA, CDR3 protein. A D gene is named only where the DNA matches it firmly. The listing skips clone size in some rows; elsewhere it reads once, few, many or a size class.

TRBV3-1	few	TRBD1	TRBJ2-7	TGTGCCAGCAGCCACGGGACAGGGGCCTGGGAGCAGTACTTC	CASSHGTGAWEQYF
TRBV11-2	many	-	TRBJ2-2	TGTGCCAGCAGCCACCCCTCCGGGGAGCTGTTTTTT	CASSHPSGELFF
TRBV7-6	many	TRBD2	TRBJ2-1	TGTGCCAGCAGCGGGGGGGGGTTTTATGAGCAGTTCTTC	CASSGGGFYEQFF
TRBV11-1	few	-	TRBJ2-1	TGTGCCAGCAGCTTCCCTAACAATGAGCAGTTCTTC	CASSFPNNEQFF
TRBV20-1	few	TRBD2	TRBJ2-3	TGCAGTGCACTAGCGGGGGGCACAGATACGCAGTATTTT	CSALAGGTDTQYF
TRBV3-1	-	-	TRBJ2-7	TGTGCCAGCAGCCAAGCGGGATCCTACTACGAGCAGTACTTC	CASSQAGSYYEQYF
TRBV6-6	many	-	TRBJ1-4	TGTGCCAGCCATGCGATGGGGAATGAAAAACTGTTTTTT	CASHAMGNEKLFF
TRBV11-3	few	-	TRBJ2-4	TGTGCCAGCAGCAAAACAGGAGGCATTCAGTACTTC	CASSKTGGIQYF
TRBV6-5	-	-	TRBJ2-2	TGTGCCAGCAGTTACCGACGGGACACCGGGGAGCTGTTTTTT	CASSYRRDTGELFF
TRBV20-1	many	-	TRBJ2-5	TGCAGTGCTCTCCGGGACTCCCATAAGACCCAGTACTTC	CSALRDSHKTQYF
TRBV24-1	many	-	TRBJ1-2	TGTGCCACCAGGAACAGCAGGACGGATAACTATGGCTACACCTTC	CATRNSRTDNYGYTF
TRBV19	many	TRBD1	TRBJ1-5	TGTGCCAGTAGTATAAGACAGGGGATAATGCAGCCCCAGCATTTT	CASSIRQGIMQPQHF
TRBV19	few	TRBD1	TRBJ2-4	TGTGCCAGTAGTCGGACAGGGAGCTGGGACATTCAGTACTTC	CASSRTGSWDIQYF
TRBV20-1	many	-	TRBJ1-5	TGCAGTGTGAAGAGGGCGGATAGCAATCAGCCCCAGCATTTT	CSVKRADSNQPQHF
TRBV7-9	few	-	TRBJ2-1	TGTGCCAGCAGCTTAGCGCTGAGGAATGAGCAGTTCTTC	CASSLALRNEQFF
TRBV18	many	TRBD1	TRBJ2-1	TGTGCCAGCCATCCCGGGACAGGGGGGCTTGAGCAGTTCTTC	CASHPGTGGLEQFF
TRBV2	many	-	TRBJ2-5	TGTGCCAGCAGTGAACGGCAAGAGACCCAGTACTTC	CASSERQETQYF
TRBV18	many	TRBD2	TRBJ2-1	TGTGCCAGCTCACCGTCAAGCGGGAGACTCAATGAGCAGTTCTTC	CASSPSSGRLNEQFF
TRBV5-4	many	-	TRBJ1-2	TGTGCCAGCAGCCCCGAGACAGCTAACTATGGCTACACCTTC	CASSPETANYGYTF
TRBV4-3	many	TRBD2	TRBJ2-7	TGCGCCAGCAGCCAAGATCGGTCTAGCGGGGAGAGTTACGAGCAGTACTTC	CASSQDRSSGESYEQYF
TRBV4-1	many	-	TRBJ2-1	TGCGCCAGCAGCCAACGACTGTCCTACAATGAGCAGTTCTTC	CASSQRLSYNEQFF
TRBV6-6	few	TRBD1	TRBJ2-7	TGTGCCAGCAGTTACAGAGGACAGGGGGCGAATGAGCAGTACTTC	CASSYRGQGANEQYF
TRBV25-1	many	-	TRBJ1-6	TGTGCCAGCCGTCTCCAGGGGACTTCACCCCTCCACTTT	CASRLQGTSPLHF
TRBV6-5	few	-	TRBJ2-3	TGTGCCAGCAGTTACTCGGGGGATTCAAGCACAGATACGCAGTATTTT	CASSYSGDSSTDTQYF
TRBV19	few	TRBD1	TRBJ1-3	TGTGCCAGTAGACCGGACAGGACTGGAAACACCATATATTTT	CASRPDRTGNTIYF
TRBV5-1	many	-	TRBJ2-7	TGCGCCAGCAGCTCCGGCCCGGGACTCGAGCAGTACTTC	CASSSGPGLEQYF
TRBV20-1	many	-	TRBJ2-7	TGCAGTGCTGGACTCCCTGGCACCTTTTCCTACGAGCAGTACTTC	CSAGLPGTFSYEQYF
TRBV7-9	few	-	TRBJ2-7	TGTGCCAGCAGCCGGTCAATATACGAGCAGTACTTC	CASSRSIYEQYF